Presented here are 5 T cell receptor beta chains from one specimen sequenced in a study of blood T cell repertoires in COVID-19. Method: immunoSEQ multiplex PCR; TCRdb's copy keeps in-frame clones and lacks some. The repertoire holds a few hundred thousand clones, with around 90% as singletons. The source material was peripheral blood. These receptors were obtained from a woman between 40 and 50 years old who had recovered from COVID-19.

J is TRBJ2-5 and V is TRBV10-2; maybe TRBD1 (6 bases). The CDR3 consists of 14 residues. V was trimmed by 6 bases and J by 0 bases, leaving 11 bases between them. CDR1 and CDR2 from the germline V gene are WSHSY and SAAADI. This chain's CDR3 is CASRARGYQETQYF. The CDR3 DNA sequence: TGCGCCAGCAGGGCCAGGGGATACCAAGAGACCCAGTACTTC.

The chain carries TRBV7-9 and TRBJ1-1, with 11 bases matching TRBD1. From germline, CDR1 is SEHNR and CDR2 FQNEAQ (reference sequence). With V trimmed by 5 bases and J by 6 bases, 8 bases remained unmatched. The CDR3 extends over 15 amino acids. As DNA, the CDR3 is TGTGCCAGCAGCCCCGGACAGGGGGCGCGACCTGAAGCTTTCTTT. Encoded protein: CASSPGQGARPEAFF. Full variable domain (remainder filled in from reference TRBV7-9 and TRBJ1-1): DTGVSQNPRHKITKRGQNVTFRCDPISEHNRLYWYRQTLGQGPEFLTYFQNEAQLEKSRLLSDRFSAERPKGSFSTLEIQRTEQGDSAMYLCASSPGQGARPEAFFGQGTRLTVV.

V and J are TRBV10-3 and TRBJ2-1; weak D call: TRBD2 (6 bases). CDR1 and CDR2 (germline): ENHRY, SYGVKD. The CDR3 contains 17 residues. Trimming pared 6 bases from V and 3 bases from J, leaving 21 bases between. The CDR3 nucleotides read TGTGCCATCAGCGCAGCTCCCTCTGGCGGGGACTACAATGAGCAGTTCTTC. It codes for CAISAAPSGGDYNEQFF.

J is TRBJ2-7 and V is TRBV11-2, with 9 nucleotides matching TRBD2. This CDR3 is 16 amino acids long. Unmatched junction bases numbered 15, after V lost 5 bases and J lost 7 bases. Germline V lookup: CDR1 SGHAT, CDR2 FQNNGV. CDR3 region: CASSPLGASGAGEQYF. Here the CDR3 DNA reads TGTGCCAGCAGCCCCTTAGGGGCTAGCGGGGCCGGGGAGCAGTACTTC.

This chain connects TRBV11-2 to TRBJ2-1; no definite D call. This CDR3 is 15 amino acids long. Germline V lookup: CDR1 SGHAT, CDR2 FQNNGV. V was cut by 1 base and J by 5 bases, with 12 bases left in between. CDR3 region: CASSLVGSPNNEQFF. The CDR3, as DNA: TGTGCCAGCAGCTTAGTTGGTTCTCCTAACAATGAGCAGTTCTTC.